The 13 T cell receptor beta chains below all came from one sample that was sequenced in a study of blood T cell repertoires in COVID-19. The protocol was immunoSEQ multiplex PCR, while the TCRdb copy is restricted to in-frame clones and leaves out a portion. The sample holds roughly 360,000 clones, about four fifths seen once. The specimen sequenced was PBMCs or T cells enriched from blood (not recorded which). All receptors derive from a woman between 45 and 60 years old who had recovered from COVID-19.

This chain connects TRBV19 to TRBJ1-1, with a weak D call TRBD1 (5 bases). The CDR3 runs to 15 residues. V was trimmed by 6 bases and J by 1 base, leaving 15 bases between them. Germline V gene sequence: CDR1 LNHDA, CDR2 SQIVND (reference sequence). CDR3 residues: CASRPTSGGNTEAFF. As DNA, the CDR3 is TGTGCCAGTAGACCGACCAGCGGGGGGAACACTGAAGCTTTCTTT.

V usage is TRBV29-1 and J usage is TRBJ2-2, with 10 bases matching TRBD2. CDR3 length equals 15 residues. V lost 7 bases to trimming and J lost 4 bases; unmatched junction nucleotides: 9. Looked up from germline, CDR1 is SQVTM and CDR2 is ANQGSEA. CDR3 in DNA: TGCAGCGGGTCAGCGGGAGGGCCTGGCACCGGGGAGCTGTTTTTT. It codes for CSGSAGGPGTGELFF.

The CDR3 sequence: CASSSGVRQPQHF. The CDR3, as DNA: TGTGCCAGCAGTTCCGGGGTGCGTCAGCCCCAGCATTTT. The chain couples TRBV27 to TRBJ1-5; the D is unclear. The CDR3 totals 13 residues. Germline V lookup: CDR1 MNHEY, CDR2 SMNVEV (reference sequence). Trimming cost V 4 bases and J 6 bases, with 10 bases left between them.

This chain connects TRBV10-3 to TRBJ1-2; D gene uncertain. Germline values: CDR1 ENHRY, CDR2 SYGVKD. The V end was cut by 5 bases, the J end by 6 bases, with 19 bases between. The CDR3 extends over 15 amino acids. CDR3 amino acids: CAISPSEVPRDGYTF. The CDR3 DNA sequence: TGTGCCATCAGTCCCTCGGAAGTGCCGAGGGATGGCTACACCTTC.

The CDR3 bases are TGTGCCAGTACCTCAACCCTCGACAGGAACTATGGCTACACCTTC. It encodes CASTSTLDRNYGYTF. The chain joins TRBV19 to TRBJ1-2; perhaps TRBD1 as D (6 bases). Trimming shortened V by 7 bases and J by 2 bases, and 17 bases separated the two germline ends. The CDR3 has 15 amino acids. Germline-derived CDR1 and CDR2 are LNHDA and SQIVND (reference sequence).

V usage is TRBV27 and J usage is TRBJ2-7; 8 positions match TRBD1. V lost 5 bases to trimming and J lost 6 bases; unmatched junction nucleotides: 9. Germline V gene data show CDR1 as MNHEY and CDR2 as SMNVEV (reference sequence). The CDR3 length is 14 residues. The CDR3 nucleotides are TGTGCCAGCAGTCCGCAGGGGGCAGGGGGCGAGCAGTACTTC. Translated: CASSPQGAGGEQYF.

The J gene is TRBJ1-1, the V gene TRBV18, with 8 bases that match TRBD1. With V trimmed by 4 bases and J by 4 bases, 5 bases remained unmatched. This CDR3 comprises 14 residues. Germline CDR1 reads KGHSH; CDR2 reads LQKENI. In DNA form, the CDR3 reads TGTGCCAGCTCACGAGACACAGGGGGCACTGAAGCTTTCTTT. Translating gives CASSRDTGGTEAFF.

The rearrangement links TRBV7-3 to TRBJ1-2; D call uncertain. The V and J ends lost 1 base and 8 bases respectively, with 11 bases between them. Germline V CDR1 and CDR2: SGHTA, FQGTGA. This CDR3 spans 13 amino acids. CDR3 DNA: TGTGCCAGCAGCTTAAGGGCGGGAGGCGGCTACACCTTC. Amino acids: CASSLRAGGGYTF.

This chain connects TRBV18 to TRBJ2-7, with TRBD1 matching 7 bases. The CDR3 extends over 16 amino acids. Germline V gene sequence: CDR1 KGHSH, CDR2 LQKENI. V dropped 0 bases and J dropped 2; count of bases not matched to a gene: 7. The CDR3 DNA reads TGTGCCAGCTCACCACCGGGGACAGACCTTACCTACGAGCAGTACTTC. This codes for CASSPPGTDLTYEQYF.

The chain joins TRBV4-2 to TRBJ1-1; D is uncertain. Germline-derived CDR1 and CDR2 are LGHNA and YNFKEQ. The CDR3 is 13 amino acids. V dropped 0 bases and J dropped 1 base, with 3 bases sitting between them. CDR3 nucleotides: TGTGCCAGCAGCCAAGACAGGAACACTGAAGCTTTCTTT. Protein sequence: CASSQDRNTEAFF.

This chain joins TRBV30 and TRBJ1-5; possibly TRBD1 for D (6 bases). Germline V lookup: CDR1 GTSNPN, CDR2 SVGIG (reference sequence). The CDR3 is made up of 15 amino acids. The ends were cut back, 3 bases at V and 0 bases at J, with 12 bases in the middle. Here the CDR3 reads CAWSKDSLSNQPQHF. In DNA form, the CDR3 reads TGTGCCTGGAGCAAGGACAGTCTTAGCAATCAGCCCCAGCATTTT.

The rearrangement joins TRBV3-1 (or the pseudogene TRBV3-2) to TRBJ2-1; 8 bases line up with TRBD2. Unmatched junction bases numbered 20, after V lost 0 bases and J lost 13 bases. Germline V gene sequence: CDR1 LGHDT, CDR2 YNNKEL (reference sequence). The CDR3 extends over 18 amino acids. The CDR3 is CASSQDWSAPAGANTQFF. The DNA of the CDR3 is TGTGCCAGCAGCCAAGATTGGTCGGCCCCAGCGGGGGCCAACACCCAGTTCTTC.

This clone was picked up one time. This chain connects TRBV19 to TRBJ1-2, with 7 bases lining up with TRBD1. This CDR3 comprises 14 residues. V was pared by 3 bases and J by 3 bases, with 4 bases of the junction left unmatched. Germline values: CDR1 LNHDA, CDR2 SQIVND (reference sequence). The CDR3 region is CASSITGVDYGYTF. The CDR3, as DNA: TGTGCCAGTAGTATTACAGGGGTGGACTATGGCTACACCTTC.